The 5 T cell receptor beta chains presented below share a single source sample, sequenced in a study of blood T cell repertoires in COVID-19. Using immunoSEQ multiplex PCR, the repertoire was profiled, and TCRdb retains in-frame clones only, with some absent. The sample carries about 400,000 clones, about 89% recorded once. The sequenced sample consisted of peripheral blood. These receptors were obtained from a man aged 40-55 years with acute or convalescent COVID-19.

This clone was counted a single time. This rearrangement joins TRBV30 to TRBJ1-1; D is uncertain. Trimming left V 1 base short and J 10 bases short, with 7 bases between. CDR3 length equals 10 residues. Germline V gene sequence: CDR1 GTSNPN, CDR2 SVGIG (reference sequence). In nucleotides, the CDR3 is TGTGCCTGGAGTGGGCCGGGAGCTTTCTTT. Translation: CAWSGPGAFF. Together with reference TRBV30 and TRBJ1-1, the CDR3 gives the full variable domain: SQTIHQWPATLVQPVGSPLSLECTVEGTSNPNLYWYRQAAGRGLQLLFYSVGIGQISSEVPQNLSASRPQDRQFILSSKKLLLSDSGFYLCAWSGPGAFFGQGTRLTVV.

J is TRBJ1-2 and V is TRBV19, with D perhaps TRBD1 (6 bases). The V and J ends lost 1 base and 2 bases respectively, with 17 bases between them. Germline V lookup: CDR1 LNHDA, CDR2 SQIVND (reference sequence). There are 17 residues in the CDR3. As DNA, the CDR3 is TGTGCCAGTAGTATAGCAGGGGCGCGATTAGGGAACTATGGCTACACCTTC. It translates to CASSIAGARLGNYGYTF.

This chain connects TRBV29-1 to TRBJ1-2, with a tentative D call TRBD1 (6 bases). The CDR3 sequence is 14 residues long. The germline CDR1 and CDR2 sequences are SQVTM and ANQGSEA. V shed 3 bases and J shed 3 bases, with 14 bases lying between them. CDR3 DNA: TGCAGCGTTGATGCTCGGAAGGGGGACTATGGCTACACCTTC. This codes for CSVDARKGDYGYTF.

The chain links TRBV12-3 or TRBV12-4 to TRBJ1-1; 7 bases fit TRBD1. Unmatched junction bases numbered 7, after V lost 8 bases and J lost 4 bases. The CDR3 contains 13 residues. CDR3 sequence (DNA): TGTGCCAGCGGGAACAGGGGAAGCACTGAAGCTTTCTTT. Its translation is CASGNRGSTEAFF.

The chain combines TRBV5-1 with TRBJ2-2; no definite D call. The V end lost 4 bases, the J end lost 6 bases, and 4 bases lay between the germline ends. Per germline, CDR1 SGHRS and CDR2 YFSETQ. The CDR3 contains 11 residues. In nucleotides, the CDR3 is TGCGCCAGCAGCCGTTCCGGGGAGCTGTTTTTT. Residues: CASSRSGELFF.